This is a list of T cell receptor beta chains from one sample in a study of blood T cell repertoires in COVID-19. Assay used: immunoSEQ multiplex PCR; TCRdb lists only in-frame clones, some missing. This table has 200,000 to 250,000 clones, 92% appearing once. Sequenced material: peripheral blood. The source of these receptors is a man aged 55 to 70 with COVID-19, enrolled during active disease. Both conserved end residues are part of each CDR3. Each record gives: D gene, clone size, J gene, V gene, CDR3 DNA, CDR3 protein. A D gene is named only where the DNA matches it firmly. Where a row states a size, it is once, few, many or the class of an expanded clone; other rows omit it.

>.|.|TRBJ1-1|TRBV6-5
TGTGCCACCAGGACGGAGATAAACACTGAAGCTTTCTTT
CATRTEINTEAFF
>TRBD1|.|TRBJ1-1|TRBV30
TGTGCCTGGAGGGACGGGACAGTGAACACTGAAGCTTTCTTT
CAWRDGTVNTEAFF
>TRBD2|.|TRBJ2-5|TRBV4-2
TGTGCCAGCAGCCAAGATTCGTTAGCGGGGGGGCTCAGGGAGACCCAGTACTTC
CASSQDSLAGGLRETQYF
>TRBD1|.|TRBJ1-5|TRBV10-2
TGCGCCAGCAGTGAGGGACAGGGGCGCAATCAGCCCCAGCATTTT
CASSEGQGRNQPQHF
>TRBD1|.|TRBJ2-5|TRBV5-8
TGTGCCAGCAGATTCCGGGACAGGGAGTACTTC
CASRFRDREYF
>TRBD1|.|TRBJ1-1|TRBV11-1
TGTGCCAGCAGCTTAAGCAGCTATAGACAGGGAGGTGAAGCTTTCTTT
CASSLSSYRQGGEAFF
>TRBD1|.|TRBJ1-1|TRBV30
TGTGCCTGGAGTCCCTCGACAGGGACTGAAGCTTTCTTT
CAWSPSTGTEAFF
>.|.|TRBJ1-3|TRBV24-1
TGTGCCACCAGTGATCCCCCCGGGGTTCCCACCATATATTTT
CATSDPPGVPTIYF
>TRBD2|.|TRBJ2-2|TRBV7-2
TGTGCCAGCAGCTTAGGCCTAGCGGGAGGGAACACCGGGGAGCTGTTTTTT
CASSLGLAGGNTGELFF
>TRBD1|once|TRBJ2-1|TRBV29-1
TGCAGCGTTGATGGACAGGGCCACAATGAGCAGTTCTTC
CSVDGQGHNEQFF
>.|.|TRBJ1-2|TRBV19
TGTGCCAGTCTTCGCGCCGGGATTAACTATGGCTACACCTTC
CASLRAGINYGYTF
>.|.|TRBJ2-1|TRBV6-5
TGTGCCAGCAGTCTGGGGGACTCCGCAAACAATGAGCAGTTCTTC
CASSLGDSANNEQFF
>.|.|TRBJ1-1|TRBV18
TGTGCCAGCTCACCCAGGCAGGGGCAGATGAACACTGAAGCTTTCTTT
CASSPRQGQMNTEAFF
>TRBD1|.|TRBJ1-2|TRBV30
TGTGCCTGGGAACAGGGGAGTCATGGCTACACCTTC
CAWEQGSHGYTF
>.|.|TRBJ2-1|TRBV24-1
TGTGCCACCAGTGATGTTCAGGGGTACAATGAGCAGTTCTTC
CATSDVQGYNEQFF
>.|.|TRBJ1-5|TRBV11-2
TGTGCCAGCAGCTTAGGTCGGAGCAATCAGCCCCAGCATTTT
CASSLGRSNQPQHF
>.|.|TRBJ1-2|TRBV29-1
TGCAGCGCGACAGATGCCCTCTATGGCTACACCTTC
CSATDALYGYTF
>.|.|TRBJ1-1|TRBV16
TGTGCCAGCAGCCAATCGGGGCAGGGGAACACTGAAGCTTTCTTT
CASSQSGQGNTEAFF
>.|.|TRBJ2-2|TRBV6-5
TGTGCCACTAAGGGGGTCATGGGTGGGACCGGGGAGCTGTTTTTT
CATKGVMGGTGELFF
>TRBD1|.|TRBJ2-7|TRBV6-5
TGTGCCACCCGCATGGGGGGGACAGGGCCCTACGAGCAGTACTTC
CATRMGGTGPYEQYF
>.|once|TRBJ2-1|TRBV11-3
TGTGCCAGCAGCTTAGAGGTCGGGGTTGAGCAGTTCTTC
CASSLEVGVEQFF
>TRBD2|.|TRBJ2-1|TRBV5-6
TGTGCCAGCAGCTTGGGACTAGCGGGAGGGCCGGGGGACCATGAGCAGTTCTTC
CASSLGLAGGPGDHEQFF